This T cell receptor beta chain originates from a study of blood T cells in healthy people across ages (dated by TCRdb to between 2014 and 2017). Looking at the study overall: Template switching captured roughly one uniquely barcoded TCR beta cDNA molecule per two T cells in model experiments. To track age-related changes in TCR beta repertoire diversity, the study relied on deep sequencing normalized with unique cDNA molecular identifiers. The donors were split into four age groups: young (average approximately 16 years), middle-aged (roughly 40), aged (over 55) and long-lived (approximately 80). To avoid experimental bias, donors of different ages were spread randomly across the sequencing lanes. Two additional independent replicas of 1 million unique cDNA reads from the same blood draw were analyzed for two donors (one aged 18 to 30 and one aged 80 or older).

The CDR3 runs 15 amino acids, cysteine and phenylalanine included. Only the CDR3 DNA stays, 45 bases, in frame from base 1. The germline V gene provides CDR1 SGHVS and CDR2 FQNEAQ. Trimming at the junction amounts to 1 base on V and 8 bases on J, and the germline ends lie 15 bases apart. The 39 donors, aged 6 to 90 years, were systemically healthy Caucasian individuals from Russia. Approximately 11 milliliters of peripheral blood were drawn from each donor into EDTA-treated Vacutainer tubes. Ficoll-Paque density-gradient centrifugation was used to isolate PBMCs, with at least 6.5 million per sample. Trizol reagent was used to extract total RNA from PBMCs, with at least 5 micrograms per sample. The percentages of naive CD45RAhigh/CD27high T cells were determined by flow cytometry on a PBMC aliquot from every donor. Library construction relied on 5' RACE. For sequencing, an Illumina HiSeq 2500 was employed. The second PCR ran for roughly 6 to 11 cycles and used a J-beta primer mix along with a sample-barcoded 5' primer. Each TCR beta cDNA molecule received a unique molecular identifier from a template-switch 5' adaptor carrying 12 random nucleotides. Each sample yielded at least 2.5 million CDR3-containing paired-end reads. First-strand cDNA was synthesized from all RNA with the Mint cDNA synthesis kit, primed by a TRBC-specific oligonucleotide. Following uracil-DNA glycosylase treatment, a first 18-cycle PCR with universal primers M1SS and BC2_uni_R was performed on all cDNA. Regarding the original processing steps: Normalization of each sample was performed by random selection of 1 million high-quality reads, each carrying a distinct molecular identifier. Instead of being binned into consensus sequences, reads that shared molecular identifiers were thrown out. CDR3 identification, clonotype clustering and error correction used MiTCR with a Q25 quality threshold and the strictest error-elimination algorithm. A nonparametric unseen species model with Euler transformation was used to estimate lower-bound total TCR beta diversity. TCRdb reprocessing: public reads trimmed at Q25 with fastp, clones called with MiXCR, in-frame beta chains kept. CDR3 protein sequences are deduplicated, and each keeps its most common genes and DNA. These V and J calls derive from TCRdb rather than the authors' analysis. The sample contains about 1,000,000 distinct CDR3 sequences, 40% to 50% of them found a single time. The ten top clones hold 15% to 20% of the sample.

The research as a whole found: The long-lived group showed more naive CD4+ T cells, fewer expanded clones and increased TCR diversity than the aged group, suggesting age selection. A strong correlation was found between observed TCR beta diversity and the percentage of naive T cells measured by flow cytometry. Because profiling used bulk unsorted PBMCs, naive and antigen-experienced compartments could not be compared conclusively. Observed TCR beta diversity per million T cells fell roughly linearly with age, and a significant reduction was already apparent by age approximately 41. The CMV infection status of donors was not known, potentially confounding age-related changes in expanded clonotypes. Estimates of total diversity based on one million sequenced T cells were considered lower bounds and underestimates.

For this clonotype: Its recognized antigen is unknown. Base quality data are lacking; no much larger clone is found one base away.

This receptor was taken from a woman in her sixties in good health. The chain is assembled from TRBV7-8 and TRBJ2-1; a tentative D call is TRBD2 (6 bases match). Material: blood. The DNA sequence reads TGTGCCAGCAGCTTAGTACCGGGAGCGGTCCATGAGCAGTTCTTC. Its protein reads: CASSLVPGAVHEQFF.